This is a list of T cell receptor beta chains from one sample in a study of cytomegalovirus exposure and HLA in healthy donors. Produced via immunoSEQ multiplex PCR; TCRdb's table is partial and in-frame only. Of about 330,000 clones listed, around 90% were seen once; the top ten hold approximately 1%. Sequenced sample: PBMCs. The receptors derive from a woman between 25 and 40 years old in good health and CMV-seropositive. CDR3s include the opening cysteine and the closing phenylalanine or tryptophan. D genes are given only for firm matches. Rows give clone size only sometimes, using once, few, many, or a class for an expanded clone.

D,V,J,size,CDR3,DNA
TRBD1,TRBV27,TRBJ2-7,.,CASSSLWTGLTYEQYF,TGTGCCAGCAGTTCCCTATGGACAGGGTTAACCTACGAGCAGTACTTC
.,TRBV6-5,TRBJ2-3,.,CASSYRQRTDTQYF,TGTGCCAGCAGTTACCGGCAGCGCACAGATACGCAGTATTTT
.,TRBV5-6,TRBJ2-3,.,CASSHKGADTQYF,TGTGCCAGCAGCCACAAAGGGGCAGATACGCAGTATTTT
.,TRBV11-2,TRBJ1-2,.,CASSLGPGNYGYTF,TGTGCCAGCAGCTTAGGTCCAGGGAACTATGGCTACACCTTC
.,TRBV7-8,TRBJ2-7,.,CASSLEGQFEQYF,TGTGCCAGCAGCTTAGAAGGGCAGTTCGAGCAGTACTTC
.,TRBV2,TRBJ1-1,few,CASSPREMNTEAFF,TGTGCCAGCAGCCCCAGGGAGATGAACACTGAAGCTTTCTTT
TRBD1,TRBV5-3,TRBJ2-4,.,CARSQTGPVAKNIQYF,TGTGCCAGAAGCCAGACAGGGCCGGTGGCCAAAAACATTCAGTACTTC
.,TRBV5-1,TRBJ2-7,.,CASSLEGGYEQYF,TGCGCCAGCAGCTTGGAGGGGGGCTACGAGCAGTACTTC
.,TRBV2,TRBJ1-1,.,CASSADRLEAFF,TGTGCCAGCAGTGCCGACAGACTTGAAGCTTTCTTT
TRBD2,TRBV5-1,TRBJ2-7,.,CASSGGTSGTDFYEQYF,TGCGCCAGCAGCGGAGGGACTAGCGGGACCGACTTCTACGAGCAGTACTTC
TRBD1,TRBV29-1,TRBJ1-3,once,CSVAVDRGPGNTIYF,TGCAGCGTCGCCGTTGACAGGGGGCCTGGAAACACCATATATTTT
TRBD2,TRBV4-1,TRBJ2-7,.,CASSQNIAGTNYEQYF,TGCGCCAGCAGCCAAAACATAGCGGGAACCAACTACGAGCAGTACTTC
.,TRBV25-1,TRBJ1-1,.,CASRRGEMNTEAFF,TGTGCCAGCAGGAGGGGGGAAATGAACACTGAAGCTTTCTTT
TRBD1,TRBV7-2,TRBJ1-4,.,CASSSKDRAEEKLFF,TGTGCCAGCAGCTCAAAGGACAGGGCGGAGGAAAAACTGTTTTTT
TRBD1,TRBV15,TRBJ1-6,.,CATSTRQGNSPLHF,TGTGCCACCAGCACGCGACAGGGAAATTCACCCCTCCACTTT
.,TRBV5-5,TRBJ2-5,few,CASSGGEDGETQYF,TGTGCCAGCAGTGGCGGGGAGGATGGAGAGACCCAGTACTTC
TRBD2,TRBV6-1,TRBJ2-7,.,CASREAGGSYEQYF,TGTGCCAGCAGGGAGGCGGGAGGCTCCTACGAGCAGTACTTC
.,TRBV4-2,TRBJ1-2,.,CASSQVGRPRENGYTF,TGTGCCAGCAGCCAAGTCGGGCGTCCTAGGGAGAATGGCTACACCTTC
.,TRBV4-2,TRBJ2-1,.,CASSPEDSTYNEQFF,TGTGCCAGCAGCCCCGAAGACTCCACCTACAATGAGCAGTTCTTC
.,TRBV11-2,TRBJ1-2,.,CASSPDSRRNGYTF,TGTGCCAGCAGCCCGGACAGTCGGCGGAATGGCTACACCTTC
TRBD1,TRBV28,TRBJ2-7,.,CASSDRRDRHYEQYF,TGTGCCAGCAGCGACCGCCGGGACAGACATTACGAGCAGTACTTC
TRBD2,TRBV6-6,TRBJ2-3,.,CASSYGTSGRADTQYF,TGTGCCAGCAGTTACGGTACTAGCGGGAGGGCCGATACGCAGTATTTT
.,TRBV2,TRBJ2-5,once,CASSELVAGRETQYF,TGTGCCAGCAGTGAATTGGTCGCCGGTCGGGAGACCCAGTACTTC
TRBD2,TRBV5-1,TRBJ2-1,.,CASSLVLRSGTSGSDEQFF,TGCGCCAGCAGCTTGGTTTTGCGGTCTGGGACTAGTGGTTCGGATGAGCAGTTCTTC
.,TRBV6-5,TRBJ1-5,.,CASRELQNSNQPQHF,TGTGCCAGCAGGGAACTACAGAATAGCAATCAGCCCCAGCATTTT
TRBD2,TRBV28,TRBJ2-7,.,CASSSVPSGRNSYEQYF,TGTGCCAGCAGTTCAGTTCCTAGCGGGAGGAACTCCTACGAGCAGTACTTC
.,TRBV9,TRBJ2-7,.,CASSADQVSYEQYF,TGTGCCAGCAGCGCTGATCAGGTTTCCTACGAGCAGTACTTC
.,TRBV28,TRBJ2-7,.,CASSHRTASYEQYF,TGTGCCAGCAGCCATCGGACTGCCTCCTACGAGCAGTACTTC
.,TRBV4-3,TRBJ1-6,.,CASSPKIPQGRSPLHF,TGCGCCAGCAGCCCAAAGATCCCCCAGGGGAGGTCACCCCTCCACTTT
TRBD2,TRBV30,TRBJ2-6,.,CAWRSGGASGANVLTF,TGTGCCTGGAGGAGCGGGGGGGCCTCTGGGGCCAACGTCCTGACTTTC
TRBD2,TRBV6-1,TRBJ2-2,.,CASSGLAGVGTGELFF,TGTGCCAGCAGTGGACTAGCGGGAGTTGGAACCGGGGAGCTGTTTTTT
TRBD2,TRBV27,TRBJ2-2,.,CASTRGAGELFF,TGTGCCAGCACCCGGGGGGCCGGGGAGCTGTTTTTT
.,TRBV28,TRBJ1-1,.,CASSLTTEAFF,TGTGCCAGCAGTTTGACGACCGAAGCTTTCTTT
.,TRBV29-1,TRBJ1-1,.,CSAPGLNTEAFF,TGCAGCGCACCGGGCCTCAACACTGAAGCTTTCTTT
.,TRBV2,TRBJ2-7,.,CASSENPAYEQYF,TGTGCCAGCAGTGAAAACCCAGCATACGAGCAGTACTTC
.,TRBV7-9,TRBJ1-2,once,CASSLGGVGAGYGYTF,TGTGCCAGCAGCTTAGGGGGGGTTGGGGCGGGCTATGGCTACACCTTC
.,TRBV14,TRBJ2-7,.,CASSKDYGSYEQYF,TGTGCCAGCAGCAAAGACTACGGGTCCTACGAGCAGTACTTC
.,TRBV29-1,TRBJ1-2,.,CSVVRGQGPVGYTF,TGCAGCGTTGTGAGGGGTCAAGGCCCCGTCGGCTACACCTTC
.,TRBV7-2,TRBJ1-1,once,CASSPSFGQAFGAFF,TGTGCCAGCAGCCCATCCTTCGGGCAGGCGTTCGGAGCTTTCTTT
.,TRBV6-5,TRBJ2-7,.,CASGRGRSSYEQYF,TGTGCCAGCGGTCGGGGACGGAGCTCCTACGAGCAGTACTTC
.,TRBV30,TRBJ2-3,once,CACLPFTDTQYF,TGTGCCTGCCTCCCGTTCACAGATACGCAGTATTTT
.,TRBV30,TRBJ2-4,.,CAWSVLGDRGAKNIQYF,TGTGCCTGGAGTGTACTTGGAGACAGAGGAGCCAAAAACATTCAGTACTTC
.,TRBV29-1,TRBJ2-3,.,CSVAGGTDTQYF,TGCAGCGTTGCAGGGGGCACAGATACGCAGTATTTT
.,TRBV19,TRBJ2-5,few,CASSIGEETQYF,TGTGCCAGTAGTATAGGGGAAGAGACCCAGTACTTC
TRBD2,TRBV7-3,TRBJ2-1,once,CASSSGTSGDEQFF,TGTGCCAGCAGCTCCGGGACTAGCGGGGATGAGCAGTTCTTC